The clone carrying this T cell receptor beta chain has only one observation. The data are from a study of cytomegalovirus exposure and HLA in healthy donors. The CDR3 is made up of 14 amino acids. From germline, CDR1 is SGHTA and CDR2 FQGNSA. After removal of 6 bases from V and 3 bases from J, the junction contained 7 bases not matched to a gene. A multiplex PCR was run with 60 Vbeta primers and 13 Jbeta primers. Some clones are missing from TCRdb's copy, which holds only in-frame ones; the method was immunoSEQ multiplex PCR. The data hold over 45,000 clones, with more than 75% observed a single time.

Sequencing was carried out using PBMCs. V is TRBV7-2 and J is TRBJ2-7; 8 nucleotides match TRBD2. This TCR derives from a female donor in good health and CMV-seronegative. The CDR3 region is CASSPGGGHYEQYF. CDR3 bases: TGTGCCAGCAGTCCCGGGGGGGGCCACTACGAGCAGTACTTC.